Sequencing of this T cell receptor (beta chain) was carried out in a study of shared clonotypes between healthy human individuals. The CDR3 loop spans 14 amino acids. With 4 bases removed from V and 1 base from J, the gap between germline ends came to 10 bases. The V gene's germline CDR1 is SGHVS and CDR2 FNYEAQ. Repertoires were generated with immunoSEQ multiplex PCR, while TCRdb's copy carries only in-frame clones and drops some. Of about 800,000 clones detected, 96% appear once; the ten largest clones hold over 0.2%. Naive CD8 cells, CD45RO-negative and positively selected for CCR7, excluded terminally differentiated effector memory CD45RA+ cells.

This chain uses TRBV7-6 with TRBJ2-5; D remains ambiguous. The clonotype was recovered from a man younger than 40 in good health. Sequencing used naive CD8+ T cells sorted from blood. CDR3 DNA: TGTGCCAGCAGCTCCGTATTGGGCCAAGAGACCCAGTACTTC. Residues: CASSSVLGQETQYF.